This TCR beta chain was sequenced for a study of blood T cell repertoires in COVID-19. V was pared by 4 bases and J by 0 bases, with 7 bases of the junction left unmatched. The germline CDR1 and CDR2 sequences are SGHNT and YYREEE (reference sequence). This CDR3 has 16 residues. Sequenced by immunoSEQ multiplex PCR; TCRdb stores in-frame clones only, minus some. The sample has under 250,000 clones, 90% to 95% seen once. The specimen sequenced was peripheral blood. The rearrangement uses TRBV5-4 and TRBJ2-7; 10 positions match TRBD2. The sequence came from a man between 60 and 75 years old with COVID-19, enrolled during active disease. The CDR3 DNA reads as TGTGCCAGCAGCCGTCCTGGGACTAGCGTCTCCTACGAGCAGTACTTC. Encoded protein: CASSRPGTSVSYEQYF.